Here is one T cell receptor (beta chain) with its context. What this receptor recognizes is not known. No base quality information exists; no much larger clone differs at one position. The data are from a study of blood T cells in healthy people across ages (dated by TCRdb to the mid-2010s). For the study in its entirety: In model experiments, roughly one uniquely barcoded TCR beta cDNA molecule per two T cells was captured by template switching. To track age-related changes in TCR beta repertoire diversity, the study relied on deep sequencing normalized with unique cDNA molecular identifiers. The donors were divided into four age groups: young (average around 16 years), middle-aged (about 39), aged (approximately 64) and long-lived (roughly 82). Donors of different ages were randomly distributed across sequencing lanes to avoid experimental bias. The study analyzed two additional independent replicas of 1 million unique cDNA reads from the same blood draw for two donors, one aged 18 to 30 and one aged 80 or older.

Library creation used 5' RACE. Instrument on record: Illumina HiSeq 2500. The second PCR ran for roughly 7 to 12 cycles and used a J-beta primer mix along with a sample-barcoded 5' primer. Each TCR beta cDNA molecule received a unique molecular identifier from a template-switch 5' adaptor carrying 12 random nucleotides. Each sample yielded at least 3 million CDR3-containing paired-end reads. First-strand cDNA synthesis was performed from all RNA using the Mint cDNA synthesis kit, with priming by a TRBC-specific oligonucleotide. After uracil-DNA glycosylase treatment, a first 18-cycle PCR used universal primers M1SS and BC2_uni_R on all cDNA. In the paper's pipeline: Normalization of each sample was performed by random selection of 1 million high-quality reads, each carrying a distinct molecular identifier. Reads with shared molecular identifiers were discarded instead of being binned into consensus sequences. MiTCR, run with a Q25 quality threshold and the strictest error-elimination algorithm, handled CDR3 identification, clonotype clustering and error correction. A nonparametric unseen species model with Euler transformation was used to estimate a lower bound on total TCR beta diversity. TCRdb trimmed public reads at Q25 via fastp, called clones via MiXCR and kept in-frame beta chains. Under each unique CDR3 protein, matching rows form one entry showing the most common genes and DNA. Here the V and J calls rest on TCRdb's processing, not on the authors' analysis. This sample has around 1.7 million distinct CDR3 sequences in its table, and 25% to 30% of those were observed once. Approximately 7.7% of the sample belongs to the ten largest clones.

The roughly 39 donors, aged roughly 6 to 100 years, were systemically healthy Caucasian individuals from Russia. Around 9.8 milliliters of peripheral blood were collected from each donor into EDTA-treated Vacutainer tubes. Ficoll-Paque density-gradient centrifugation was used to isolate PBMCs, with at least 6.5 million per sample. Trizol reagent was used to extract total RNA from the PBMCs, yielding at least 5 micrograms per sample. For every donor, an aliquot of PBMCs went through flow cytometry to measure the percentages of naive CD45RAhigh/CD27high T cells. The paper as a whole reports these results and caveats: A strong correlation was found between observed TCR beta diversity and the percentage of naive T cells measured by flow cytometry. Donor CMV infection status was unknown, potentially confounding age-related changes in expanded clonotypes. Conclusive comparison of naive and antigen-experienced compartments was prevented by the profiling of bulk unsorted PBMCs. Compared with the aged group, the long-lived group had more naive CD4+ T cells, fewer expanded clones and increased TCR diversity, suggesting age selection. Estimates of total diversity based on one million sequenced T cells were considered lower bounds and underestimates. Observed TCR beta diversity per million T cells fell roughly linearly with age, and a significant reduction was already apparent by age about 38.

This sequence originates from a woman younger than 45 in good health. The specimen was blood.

DNA sequence: TGTGCCGCAGGGGGGTCTGAGCAGTTCTTC. This sequence encodes CAAGGSEQFF. The chain is assembled from TRBV6-5 and TRBJ2-1; the D gene is perhaps TRBD1, on 7 matching bases. The CDR1 and CDR2 encoded by the germline V gene are MNHEY and SVGAGI. Trimming costs V 11 bases and J 9 bases, and their ends lie 11 bases apart. Measured from the cysteine to the phenylalanine, the CDR3 is 10 residues long. The DNA shown is the 30-base CDR3, in frame from base 1.